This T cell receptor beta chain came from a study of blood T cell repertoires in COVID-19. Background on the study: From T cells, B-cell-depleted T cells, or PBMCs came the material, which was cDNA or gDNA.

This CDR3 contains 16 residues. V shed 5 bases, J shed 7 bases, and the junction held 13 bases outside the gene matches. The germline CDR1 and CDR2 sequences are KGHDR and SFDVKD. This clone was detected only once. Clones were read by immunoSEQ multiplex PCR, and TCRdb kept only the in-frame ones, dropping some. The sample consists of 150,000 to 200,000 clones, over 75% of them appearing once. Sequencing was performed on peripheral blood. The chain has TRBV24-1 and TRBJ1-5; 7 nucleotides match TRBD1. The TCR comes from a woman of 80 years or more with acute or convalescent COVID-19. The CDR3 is CATSVLDRVSWQPQHF. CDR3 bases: TGTGCCACCAGTGTTCTTGACAGGGTCTCGTGGCAGCCCCAGCATTTT.